Described below is a single T cell receptor (beta chain) sequence and its context. RNA totalling about 0.45 to 1 ug underwent reverse transcription with random hexamers. TCRdb re-called the immunoSEQ multiplex PCR reads with MiXCR, one entry per CDR3 protein. The table has fewer than 200,000 distinct CDR3 sequences, about 95% seen once; the top ten hold 0.085% to 0.13%. This sample is drawn from a study of CD8 T cells in Susac syndrome. V lost 0 bases to trimming and J lost 7 bases, with 14 bases between them. Germline CDR1 is SGDLS and CDR2 is YYNGEE. This CDR3 has 15 residues. V usage is TRBV9 and J usage is TRBJ2-4, with D perhaps TRBD1 or TRBD2 (5 bases each). Sample: CD4+ T cells from PBMCs. The source is a human donor in good health. For the CDR3, the DNA is TGTGCCAGCAGCGTAGGTCGCATAGAGGGGAACATTCAGTACTTC. Protein sequence: CASSVGRIEGNIQYF.